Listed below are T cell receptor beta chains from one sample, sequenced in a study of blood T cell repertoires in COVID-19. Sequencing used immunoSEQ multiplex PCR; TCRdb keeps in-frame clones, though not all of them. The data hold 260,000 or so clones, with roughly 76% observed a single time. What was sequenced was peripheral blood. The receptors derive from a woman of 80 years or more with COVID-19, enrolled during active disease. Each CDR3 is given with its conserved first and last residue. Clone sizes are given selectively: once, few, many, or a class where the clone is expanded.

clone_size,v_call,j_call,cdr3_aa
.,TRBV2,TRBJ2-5,CASRHPAGTQYF
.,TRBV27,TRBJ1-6,CASSQEVPNSPLHF
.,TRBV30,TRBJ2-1,CAWSGAGYNEQFF
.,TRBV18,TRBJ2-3,CASSPAQRRSGDTQYF
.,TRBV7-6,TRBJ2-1,CASSLRGGVNNEQFF
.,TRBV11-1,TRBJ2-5,CASSYGSRETQYF
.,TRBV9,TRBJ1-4,CASSVGPNEKLFF
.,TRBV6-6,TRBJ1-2,CASRLGTGSGYTF
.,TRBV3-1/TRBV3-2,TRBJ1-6,CASSQDGSYNSPLHF
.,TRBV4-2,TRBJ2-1,CASSQMAVAGGNNEQFF
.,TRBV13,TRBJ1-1,CASSLEGRGDTEAFF
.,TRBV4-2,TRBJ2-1,CASSRSGVDNEQFF
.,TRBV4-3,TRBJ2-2,CASRLMAATGELFF
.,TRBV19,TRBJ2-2,CASTSGHYSGTGELFF
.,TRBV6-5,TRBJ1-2,CASSYTTPDYGYTF
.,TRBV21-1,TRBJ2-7,CASSDQSSVLSDEQYF
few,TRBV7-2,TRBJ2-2,CASSRRPSSGVIAGELFF
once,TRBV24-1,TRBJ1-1,CATSEGDTEAFF
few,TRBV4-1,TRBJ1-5,CASSQGERGHNSNQPQHF
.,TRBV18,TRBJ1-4,CASSPPGVSEKLFF
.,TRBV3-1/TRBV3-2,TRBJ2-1,CASSQWTGGADNEQFF
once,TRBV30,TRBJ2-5,CAWSVSTPSRETQYF
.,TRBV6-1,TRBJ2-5,CASSEWPRQIQETQYF
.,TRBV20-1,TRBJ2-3,CSAPVRGTQYF
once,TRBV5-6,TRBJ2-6,CASNPTGALYSGANVLTF
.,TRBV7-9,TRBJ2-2,CASSLAIRELFF
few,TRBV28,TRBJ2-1,CASSDGGALGSYNEQFF